This T cell receptor beta chain was found in a study of prognosis after radiotherapy for stage I lung cancer. Across the study: Among the enrolled patients, more than twelve had newly diagnosed primary stage I lung tumors, while 4 or 5 had oligometastatic NSCLC following surgical resection of the primary tumor. Histologically, the tumors comprised squamous cell carcinoma in roughly seven patients and adenocarcinoma in twelve. Radiotherapy: SBRT, 3 to 5 fractions, biologically effective dose at least 100 Gy.

CDR3 of TCR beta was amplified from genomic DNA via a two-round multiplex PCR. During first-round PCR, primers specific to each TRBV and TRBJ gene were used. TCRdb ran MiXCR on the multiplex PCR reads and lists one entry per CDR3 protein. The data contain about 17,000 distinct CDR3 sequences, approximately 15% of them singletons. This clonotype was seen at least ten times. The CDR3 has 13 amino acids. V dropped 6 bases and J dropped 5 bases, with 11 bases sitting between them. From germline, CDR1 is MNHEY and CDR2 SMNVEV (reference sequence). This TCR came from a donor of 50 years or more with non-small cell lung cancer. This rearrangement joins TRBV27 to TRBJ2-1; D gene ambiguous. Sequenced here: PBMCs, sampled before or after stereotactic body radiation therapy (not recorded which). Written as DNA, the CDR3 is TGTGCCAGCAGCTCTCAGCACCACAATGAGCAGTTCTTC. It encodes CASSSQHHNEQFF.